This TCR beta chain was sequenced for a study of cytomegalovirus exposure and HLA in healthy donors. The study, taken as a whole, reports: Available immune exposure information covered CMV serostatus only. Some segments of the V type, notably TRBV6-2 and TRBV6-3, were excluded as indistinguishable. Being productive about 87% or about 30% of the time was typical of most TCR beta V segments in an earlier analysis.

Germline lookup yields CDR1 SGHVS and CDR2 FNYEAQ. Trimming took 6 bases from V and 2 from J, leaving 18 bases between them. The CDR3 contains 16 residues. Comment on this clone: No antigen is known for it.

The PCR contained 60 Vbeta and 13 Jbeta primers. Assay used: immunoSEQ multiplex PCR; TCRdb lists only in-frame clones, some missing. The sample consists of about 190,000 clones, 70% to 75% of them appearing once. The rearrangement uses TRBV7-6 and TRBJ2-3; no clear D. The sequencing sample was made of PBMCs. This clonotype was sampled from a woman younger than 45 in good health and CMV-seropositive. This chain's CDR3 is CASRRDSSTVTDTQYF. The CDR3 DNA is TGTGCCAGCAGGCGCGACTCCTCGACGGTCACAGATACGCAGTATTTT. Together with reference TRBV7-6 and TRBJ2-3, the CDR3 gives the full variable domain: GAGVSQSPRYKVTKRGQDVALRCDPISGHVSLYWYRQALGQGPEFLTYFNYEAQQDKSGLPNDRFSAERPEGSISTLTIQRTEQRDSAMYRCASRRDSSTVTDTQYFGPGTRLTVL.